The 27 T cell receptor beta chains presented below share a single source sample, sequenced in a study of immune evolution from preneoplasia to lung adenocarcinoma. The data were produced by immunoSEQ multiplex PCR, yet TCRdb's version contains in-frame clones alone and is incomplete. The table includes about 4,600 clones, around 85% detected once. The specimen sequenced was FFPE invasive lung adenocarcinoma tissue. These receptors originate from a person between 45 and 65 years old with lung adenocarcinoma.

V usage is TRBV29-1 and J usage is TRBJ2-2; D uncertain. The CDR3 extends over 13 amino acids. Trimming removed 3 bases at V and 7 bases at J, with 12 bases between. Germline CDR1 and CDR2: SQVTM and ANQGSEA. CDR3 DNA: TGCAGCGTTGAGTTCTCGCGGAACGGGGAGCTGTTTTTT. Its protein is CSVEFSRNGELFF.

The chain combines TRBV11-1 with TRBJ2-4; D is perhaps TRBD1 or TRBD2 (5 bases each). Looked up from germline, CDR1 is SGHAT and CDR2 is FQDESV (reference sequence). The CDR3 has 14 residues. V was shortened by 0 bases and J by 6 bases, with 9 bases between the two germline ends. CDR3 in amino acids: CASSLAGEINIQYF. The CDR3 DNA sequence: TGTGCCAGCAGCTTAGCAGGGGAGATAAACATTCAGTACTTC.

The chain joins TRBV6-5 to TRBJ2-5, with D hard to call. The ends were cut back, 5 bases at V and 3 bases at J, with 13 bases in the middle. The CDR3 runs to 14 residues. The germline CDR1 and CDR2 sequences are MNHEY and SVGAGI. CDR3 bases: TGTGCCAGCAGTCCCGGAACCCAGAAAGAGACCCAGTACTTC. It codes for CASSPGTQKETQYF.

This clone was seen a single time. This chain connects TRBV11-1 to TRBJ1-4; 8 bases line up with TRBD1. Germline V CDR1 and CDR2: SGHAT, FQDESV (reference sequence). The CDR3 runs 14 residues. V was pared by 3 bases and J by 7 bases, with 4 bases of the junction left unmatched. The CDR3 bases are TGTGCCAGCAGCTTCGCAGGGGGCGTTGAAAAACTGTTTTTT. Its protein product is CASSFAGGVEKLFF.

This clone occurred once. The V call is TRBV28, the J call TRBJ2-5; the D gene could be TRBD1 or TRBD2 (5 bases each). Trimming took off 8 bases at V and 5 bases at J, with 21 bases between the two ends. Germline-derived CDR1 and CDR2 are MDHEN and SYDVKM. The CDR3 contains 15 residues. The CDR3 DNA follows: TGTGCCAGCGGGGACGGTGGGACGCCCAGGGAGACCCAGTACTTC. Translating it yields CASGDGGTPRETQYF.

The chain links TRBV27 to TRBJ2-2, with 7 bases that match TRBD1. Germline CDR1 MNHEY, CDR2 SMNVEV (reference sequence). The CDR3 is 14 amino acids. J lost 5 bases, V lost 5 bases, and 5 bases had no gene match. CDR3 sequence reads: CASSRQGTTGELFF. CDR3 nucleotides: TGTGCCAGCAGTCGACAGGGTACTACCGGGGAGCTGTTTTTT.

This chain uses TRBV19 with TRBJ2-7, with 7 bases lining up with TRBD2. Germline V gene data show CDR1 as LNHDA and CDR2 as SQIVND (reference sequence). The trim removed 4 bases at V and 7 bases at J, leaving 13 bases unmatched. There are 15 residues in the CDR3. This chain's CDR3 is CASSTLALEGTEQYF. The CDR3 nucleotides read TGTGCCAGTAGTACACTAGCGCTTGAGGGGACGGAGCAGTACTTC.

The rearrangement uses TRBV4-2 and TRBJ1-1; D gene ambiguous. The germline V gene has CDR1 LGHNA and CDR2 YNFKEQ. The CDR3 length is 16 residues. V shed 1 base and J shed 5 bases, with 17 bases lying between them. The CDR3 coding sequence is TGTGCCAGCAGCCAAGTTAATTTGGTTGCCCAGACTGAAGCTTTCTTT. Its translation is CASSQVNLVAQTEAFF.

This rearrangement joins TRBV6-1 to TRBJ2-7, with unresolved D. Per germline, CDR1 MNHNS and CDR2 SASEGT. The CDR3 is 15 residues long. V lost 7 bases, J lost 5 bases, and 21 bases lay in between. The CDR3 is CASTPQGSGSNEQYF. The DNA for the CDR3 is TGTGCCAGCACACCCCAAGGGTCTGGTAGCAACGAGCAGTACTTC.

In this sample, this clone turned up once. The chain has TRBV7-6 and TRBJ1-5; 8 nucleotides agree with TRBD1. V gave up 2 bases and J gave up 4 bases; unmatched junction bases: 7. This CDR3 comprises 16 residues. The germline CDR1 and CDR2 sequences are SGHVS and FNYEAQ. CDR3 in amino acids: CASSLSRGQGNQPQHF. CDR3 bases: TGTGCCAGCAGCTTATCCCGAGGACAGGGAAATCAGCCCCAGCATTTT.

The chain couples TRBV5-6 to TRBJ2-7; 8 bases align to TRBD1. Unmatched junction bases numbered 7, after V lost 0 bases and J lost 5 bases. The germline CDR1 and CDR2 sequences are SGHDT and YYEEEE. The CDR3 sequence is 15 residues long. For the CDR3, the DNA is TGTGCCAGCAGCTTGGTCACAGGGGGTAGGGACGAGCAGTACTTC. Its translation is CASSLVTGGRDEQYF.

The chain employs TRBV25-1 and TRBJ2-7; D possibly matches TRBD1 or TRBD2 (6 bases each). Germline loops: CDR1 MGHDK, CDR2 SYGVNS. V lost 7 bases to trimming and J lost 11 bases, with 12 bases between them. The CDR3 is 10 amino acids. CDR3 DNA sequence: TGTGCCAGCACCCTGGAGGGGGAGTACTTC. The encoded protein is CASTLEGEYF.

A single count supports this clone. V is TRBV7-9 and J is TRBJ1-3; 8 nucleotides align to TRBD1. CDR1 is SEHNR and CDR2 is FQNEAQ in the germline V gene (reference sequence). V lost 8 bases, J lost 0 bases, and 12 bases stayed unmatched. The CDR3 consists of 17 residues. The CDR3 nucleotides read TGTGCCAGCGGAGATCGGACAGGGAAAGACTCTGGAAACACCATATATTTT. It codes for CASGDRTGKDSGNTIYF.

This clone was seen just once. The chain employs TRBV28 and TRBJ1-1; 9 nucleotides match TRBD1. The germline V gene has CDR1 MDHEN and CDR2 SYDVKM. The CDR3 runs to 15 residues. The J segment lost 4 bases and the V segment lost 6 bases, leaving 9 bases of the junction unmatched. For the CDR3, the DNA is TGTGCCAGCAGCACCGGGACAGGGCTCAGCACTGAAGCTTTCTTT. Protein sequence: CASSTGTGLSTEAFF.

The chain carries TRBV19 and TRBJ2-6, with 9 bases lining up with TRBD1. The junction had 3 bases not matched to a gene; V was cut back by 5 bases and J by 1 base. This CDR3 contains 16 residues. The germline gives CDR1 LNHDA, CDR2 SQIVND (reference sequence). Here the CDR3 reads CASSSGQGSGANVLTF. The CDR3, as DNA: TGTGCCAGTAGTTCAGGACAGGGGTCTGGGGCCAACGTCCTGACTTTC.

The V gene is TRBV7-2, the J gene TRBJ2-3; unclear D gene. Trimming took off 4 bases at V and 2 bases at J, with 13 bases between the two ends. The CDR3 loop spans 15 amino acids. In germline, CDR1 is SGHTA, CDR2 FQGNSA. CDR3 protein: CASSYKAGNTDTQYF. The CDR3 DNA follows: TGTGCCAGCAGCTACAAGGCCGGAAACACAGATACGCAGTATTTT.

This clone was counted a single time. The chain is built from TRBV29-1 and TRBJ2-6; D gene uncertain. V was clipped by 3 bases and J by 4 bases, with 13 bases between them. The germline V gene has CDR1 SQVTM and CDR2 ANQGSEA. There are 15 residues in the CDR3. CDR3 DNA: TGCAGCGTTGACAGTTCGGAAAGGGGGGCCAACGTCCTGACTTTC. Translated, it gives CSVDSSERGANVLTF. Complete variable domain (other parts from reference TRBV29-1 and TRBJ2-6): SAVISQKPSRDICQRGTSLTIQCQVDSQVTMMFWYRQQPGQSLTLIATANQGSEATYESGFVIDKFPISRPNLTFSTLTVSNMSPEDSSIYLCSVDSSERGANVLTFGAGSRLTVL.

This clone was counted a few times. The V gene is TRBV28, the J gene TRBJ1-5, with no clear D. The CDR3 contains 13 residues. Trimming cost V 2 bases and J 4 bases, with 6 bases left between them. Germline V gives CDR1 MDHEN, CDR2 SYDVKM. CDR3 bases: TGTGCCAGCAGTTTAGGAATTAATCAGCCCCAGCATTTT. Its protein is CASSLGINQPQHF.

This rearrangement joins TRBV7-8 to TRBJ1-2; 7 bases match TRBD1. The CDR3 covers 12 residues. V trimming: 3 bases; J trimming: 7 bases; junction bases outside the gene matches: 2. Germline CDR1 reads SGHVS; CDR2 reads FQNEAQ. CDR3 loop: CASSFDRVGYTF. In nucleotides, the CDR3 is TGTGCCAGCAGCTTCGACAGGGTTGGCTACACCTTC. The entire variable domain, with the rest obtained from reference TRBV7-8 and TRBJ1-2, is as follows: GAGVSQSPRYKVAKRGQDVALRCDPISGHVSLFWYQQALGQGPEFLTYFQNEAQLDKSGLPSDRFFAERPEGSVSTLKIQRTQQEDSAVYLCASSFDRVGYTFGSGTRLTVV.

This sequence joins TRBV20-1 and TRBJ2-1; 7 bases match TRBD1. Trimming at V came to 3 bases and at J to 10 bases, leaving 3 bases not matched to a gene. Germline CDR1 is DFQATT and CDR2 is SNEGSKA (reference sequence). The length of the CDR3 is 11 residues. The CDR3 reads CSAREDREQFF. CDR3 DNA sequence: TGCAGTGCTAGGGAGGACAGGGAGCAGTTCTTC.

The V call is TRBV15, the J call TRBJ1-2; D remains unclear. Germline assignment: CDR1 LNHNV and CDR2 YYDKDF (reference sequence). The CDR3 totals 17 residues. Between the trimmed V and J ends, which lost 1 base and 0 bases, there was a span of 15 bases. CDR3 in DNA: TGTGCCACCAGCAGAGTAGTTATTCTGGAACCTAACTATGGCTACACCTTC. This codes for CATSRVVILEPNYGYTF.

This chain uses TRBV6-5 with TRBJ1-5, with a tentative D call TRBD1 (5 bases). V shed 2 bases and J shed 5 bases, with 10 bases lying between them. Germline loops: CDR1 MNHEY, CDR2 SVGAGI. This CDR3 contains 14 residues. This CDR3 is CASSYEEGYQPQHF. The CDR3 nucleotides read TGTGCCAGCAGTTACGAAGAGGGGTATCAGCCCCAGCATTTT.

The V call is TRBV6-1, the J call TRBJ1-3, with TRBD1 identical over 10 bases. J was trimmed by 4 bases and V by 2 bases; bases with no gene match: 11. The CDR3 contains 18 residues. The germline gives CDR1 MNHNS, CDR2 SASEGT. CDR3 residues: CASSEFGTGVSAGNTIYF. In nucleotides, the CDR3 is TGTGCCAGCAGTGAATTTGGGACAGGGGTCTCCGCGGGAAACACCATATATTTT.

The rearrangement links TRBV6-5 to TRBJ2-1; the match to TRBD2 covers 9 bases. The V gene end was trimmed by 0 bases and the J gene end by 7 bases; junction bases not matched to a gene: 7. This CDR3 is built from 16 residues. From germline, CDR1 is MNHEY and CDR2 SVGAGI. CDR3 protein: CASSYSMALAGNEQFF. DNA for the CDR3: TGTGCCAGCAGTTACTCGATGGCCCTAGCGGGAAATGAGCAGTTCTTC.

This clone is labeled large. The chain carries TRBV30 and TRBJ1-2; TRBD1 matches at 9 bases. Trimming took 2 bases from V and 5 from J; bases not matched to a gene: 3. The CDR3 runs to 13 residues. The germline CDR1 and CDR2 sequences are GTSNPN and SVGIG (reference sequence). The CDR3 loop reads CAWSSDRGYGYTF. CDR3 in DNA: TGTGCCTGGAGTTCCGACAGGGGGTATGGCTACACCTTC.

The V call is TRBV6-6, the J call TRBJ1-2; 8 nucleotides line up with TRBD1. The germline CDR1 and CDR2 sequences are MNHNY and SVGAGI (reference sequence). V lost 4 bases and J lost 8; bases outside the gene matches: 3. The CDR3 loop spans 12 amino acids. The CDR3 DNA sequence: TGTGCCAGCAGTTCAGGGGGCTGGGGCTACACCTTC. Protein product: CASSSGGWGYTF.

This rearrangement joins TRBV18 to TRBJ2-5; D uncertain. TRBJ2-7 explains the end of the DNA better; the J call may be wrong. The length of the CDR3 is 11 residues. Germline CDR1 and CDR2: KGHSH and LQKENI. The CDR3 region is CASSPDYEQYF. The CDR3 coding sequence is TGTGCCAGCTCACCAGACTACGAGCAGTACTTC.